What follows describes a single TCR beta chain. This clonotype was recorded many times. The target of this receptor is not known. One base away there is no much larger clone; base qualities are not given. The TCR beta CDR3 regions were amplified from the RNA transcripts. The first round of RT-PCR for the TCR CDR3 was performed with the HTBI primer set and the Qiagen OneStep RT-PCR kit. Libraries were constructed in a second round of multiplex PCR, after which size selection and purification were carried out. Paired-end sequencing of the libraries was performed with 100 bp reads on an Illumina HiSeq2000. Processing in the source paper ran as follows. SOAPnuke was used to process the raw data, throwing out any read that contained adapters or uncalled bases, had a mean Phred below 15, or lacked an exact constant-primer or identifier match. High-quality paired reads were merged using COPE v1.2.5, and each unique nucleotide sequence was defined as a clonotype. MiTCR v1.1 was used to align clonotypes to the IMGT TRBV, TRBD and TRBJ reference segments. The analysis was restricted to V-J combinations with a frequency above 0.0001, which together covered 99.2% of the repertoires. A TCS score was defined as the ratio of F50 (clonal expansion) to E x V (chaos), with BLOSUM62-based TCRdist applied between CDR3 peptides within each V-J. Welch's t-statistics and random forest reduced approximately 520 V-J features to under 15, which were used in a naive Bayes classifier (R e1071). The similarity between thyroid and blood repertoires was quantified using the Morisita-Horn index. The public sequencing data were trimmed at Q25 with fastp and processed into clonotypes with MiXCR by TCRdb, which kept only in-frame beta chains. Every distinct CDR3 protein forms one entry, paired with its most common genes and DNA. These V and J calls originate from TCRdb's pipeline instead of the authors' own analysis. The sample contains around 800,000 distinct CDR3 sequences, 35% to 45% of them found a single time. The top ten hold over 8% of the sample.

The data were taken from a study of T cells in Graves' hyperthyroidism and ophthalmopathy (dated by TCRdb to 2018 to 2020). Background for the entire study: Peripheral blood was collected at initial diagnosis, before any treatment. To identify distinguishing TCR V-J signatures, a discovery cohort of some 99 patients was used, comprising some 43 with Graves' ophthalmopathy and 57 with stable Graves' hyperthyroidism. Prospective prediction of ophthalmopathy was tested in an independent validation cohort of 18 to 20 hyperthyroidism patients and 17 patients who later progressed to ophthalmopathy. The 75 to 100 discovery patients were divided at random into training and test sets in a 7:3 ratio. Thyroid tissue and blood T-cell repertoires from several Graves' hyperthyroidism patients were also compared in the study. Once sampling was done, hyperthyroidism patients were given methimazole at a starting dose of 30 mg daily, whereas ophthalmopathy patients were given high-dose intravenous methylprednisolone. TCR Vbeta CDR3 sequencing of approximately 140 peripheral blood samples (approximately 44 ophthalmopathy, about 74 hyperthyroidism and approximately 17 progressor patients) is reported in the paper. Beyond this particular receptor, the publication reports: A 13 V-J signature model separated ophthalmopathy from stable hyperthyroidism, with roughly 88% sensitivity and about 81% specificity in cross-validation and 80%/75% in testing. Blood samples also contained most of the expanded thyroid clonotypes (frequency above 0.001), which suggests that blood repertoires may reflect thyroid immune responses. During validation, the model predicted progression to ophthalmopathy a median of roughly 7.1 months ahead of onset, with almost 71% sensitivity and around 72% specificity. Sample size was not statistically predetermined, and blinding of investigators to group allocation was not performed.

A patient counted as having stable Graves' hyperthyroidism if no progression to ophthalmopathy occurred over 18 months of follow-up. Hyperthyroidism patients were newly diagnosed, had a disease duration of under 2 months, and were aged 18 to 65 years. Patients with uncontrolled infections, other autoimmune diseases, pregnancy or lactation were excluded. Diagnoses were established on the basis of clinical symptoms, serum thyroxine and TRAb, thyroid ultrasound, and orbital computed tomography. PBMCs were isolated from around 10 ml of fresh peripheral blood by Ficoll-Paque density gradient centrifugation. Trizol reagent was used to extract total RNA, and RNA quality was then checked on an Agilent 2100 Bioanalyzer. Material for sequencing was blood. The sequence derives from a man aged 18 to 35 with Graves' hyperthyroidism.

The CDR3 here reads CSVEGWGVDTEAFF. The DNA reads as follows: TGCAGCGTTGAAGGTTGGGGGGTAGACACTGAAGCTTTCTTT. Rearrangement joined TRBV29-1 to TRBJ1-1, with a weak D call of TRBD1 (5 bases match). Its CDR3 holds 14 amino acids, cysteine through phenylalanine. The retained sequence is limited to the CDR3, 42 bases, with the frame set at the first base. The germline V gene yields SQVTM for CDR1 and ANQGSEA for CDR2. V is reduced by 1 base and J by 3 bases, leaving a spacing of 12 bases between them.